This T cell receptor (beta chain) originates from a study of shared clonotypes between healthy human individuals. In this sample, this clone turned up once. TCRdb keeps only in-frame clones here, not all; method: immunoSEQ multiplex PCR. The sample lists fewer than 1.4 million clones, more than 75% occurring once. The CDR3 consists of 13 residues. CDR1 SQVTM and CDR2 ANQGSEA come from the germline V gene. J was trimmed by 6 bases and V by 7 bases; bases with no gene match: 9. The sample comprised memory CD4+ T cells from PBMCs. Documented subset: CD45RA-negative fraction. The chain recombines TRBV29-1 with TRBJ2-1, with 7 bases matching TRBD1. This receptor was identified in a man between 18 and 35 years old in good health. Some clones in this sample may be carry-over from other donors' samples. CDR3 loop: CSARGTASNEQFF. CDR3 nucleotides: TGCAGCGCCCGAGGGACAGCAAGCAATGAGCAGTTCTTC.